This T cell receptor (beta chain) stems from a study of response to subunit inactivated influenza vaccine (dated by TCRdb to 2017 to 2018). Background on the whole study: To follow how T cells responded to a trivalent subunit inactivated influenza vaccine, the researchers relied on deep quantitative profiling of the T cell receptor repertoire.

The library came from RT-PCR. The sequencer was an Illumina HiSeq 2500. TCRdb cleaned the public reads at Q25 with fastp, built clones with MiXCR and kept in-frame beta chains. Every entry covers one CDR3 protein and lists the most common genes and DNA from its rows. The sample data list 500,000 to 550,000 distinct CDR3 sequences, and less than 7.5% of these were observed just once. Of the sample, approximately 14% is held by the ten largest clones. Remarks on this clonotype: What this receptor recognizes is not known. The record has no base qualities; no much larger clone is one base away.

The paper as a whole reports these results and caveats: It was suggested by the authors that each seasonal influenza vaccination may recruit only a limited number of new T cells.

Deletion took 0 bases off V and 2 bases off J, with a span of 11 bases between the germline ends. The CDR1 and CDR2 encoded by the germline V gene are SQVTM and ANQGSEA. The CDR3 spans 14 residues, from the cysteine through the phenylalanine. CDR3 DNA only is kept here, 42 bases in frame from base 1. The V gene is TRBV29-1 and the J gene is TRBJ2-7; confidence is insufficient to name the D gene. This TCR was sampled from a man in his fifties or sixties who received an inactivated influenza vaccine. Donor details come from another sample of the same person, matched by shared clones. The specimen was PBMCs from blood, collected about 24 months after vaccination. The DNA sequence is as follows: TGCAGCGTTGAAGATCCCGACGGAGCCTACGAGCAGTACTTC. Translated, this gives CSVEDPDGAYEQYF.